This section outlines one TCR beta chain sequence together with its context. What it binds is unknown. The sample originates from a study of blood T cell dynamics during melanoma immunotherapy. The study, taken as a whole, reports: Unlike progressors, later disease-control patients had W3 repertoires gaining clonality or diversity.

Time point indicated: week 3, after first cycle of checkpoint inhibitor. Every bulk PBMC sample received the same 350 ng of DNA. The data were produced by immunoSEQ multiplex PCR, yet TCRdb's version contains in-frame clones alone and is incomplete. The repertoire includes 10,000 to 12,000 clones, about nine tenths of them detected once, and about 6.9% sits in the top ten. Sequencing was performed on blood, taken from a patient treated with checkpoint blockade. The TCR was taken from a human donor with melanoma.

This CDR3 is CASSPTGARSNTGELFF. The CDR3 DNA reads as TGTGCCAGCAGCCCGACAGGGGCGCGTTCGAACACCGGGGAGCTGTTTTTT. The genes are TRBV7-9 and TRBJ2-2; 8 bases agree with TRBD1. Germline values: CDR1 SEHNR, CDR2 FQNEAQ (reference sequence). The V gene end was trimmed by 5 bases and the J gene end by 0 bases; junction bases not matched to a gene: 8. The CDR3 loop spans 17 amino acids.